This is a list of T cell receptor beta chains from one sample in a study of cytomegalovirus exposure and HLA in healthy donors. Libraries were prepared by immunoSEQ multiplex PCR; TCRdb keeps only in-frame clonotypes and omits some of them. The sample has 85,000 to 130,000 clones, roughly 80% seen once; the top ten hold 12% to 15%. Input material: PBMCs. The receptors were sampled from a male donor in good health and CMV-seropositive. CDR3s include the opening cysteine and the closing phenylalanine or tryptophan. A D gene is named only where the DNA matches it firmly. Only part of the rows carry a size: once, few, many, or a class if the clone is expanded.

NA TRBJ2-5 TRBV28 NA TGTGCCAGCAGTCAGACCGGACAGATGGAAGAGACCCAGTACTTC CASSQTGQMEETQYF
NA TRBJ2-7 TRBV11-3 NA TGTGCCAGCAGCTTAGGAGGTGCGTCGTCCTACGAGCAGTACTTC CASSLGGASSYEQYF
few TRBJ1-4 TRBV30 NA TGTGCCTGGAACTTTGCAACTAATGAAAAACTGTTTTTT CAWNFATNEKLFF
NA TRBJ2-6 TRBV7-9 NA TGTGCCAGCAGTTTGCCTACTTACTCTGGGGCCAACGTCCTGACTTTC CASSLPTYSGANVLTF
NA TRBJ1-1 TRBV7-9 NA TGTGCCAGCAGCTCCTCCGGGGGGTACACTGAAGCTTTCTTT CASSSSGGYTEAFF
NA TRBJ1-2 TRBV9 NA TGTGCCAGCAGCGTAGAATTAGCAAACTATGGCTACACCTTC CASSVELANYGYTF
NA TRBJ1-6 TRBV4-3 NA TGCGCCAGCAGCCAAAGAGGAGGCTCACCCCTCCACTTT CASSQRGGSPLHF
NA TRBJ2-5 TRBV7-2 NA TGTGCCAGCAGCCAACAGACAGGACAAGAGACCCAGTACTTC CASSQQTGQETQYF
NA TRBJ2-5 TRBV7-9 NA TGTGCCAGCAGCCCTAGGAGCGGGTTACAAGAGACCCAGTACTTC CASSPRSGLQETQYF
NA TRBJ2-5 TRBV6-5 NA TGTGCCAGCAGCCCCACCGGACAGGGAGGGGAGACCCAGTACTTC CASSPTGQGGETQYF
NA TRBJ2-7 TRBV9 TRBD2 TGTGCCAGCAATGAAGGACTAGTCGACGAGCAGTACTTC CASNEGLVDEQYF
NA TRBJ2-5 TRBV2 TRBD2 TGTGCCAGCAGTGAACTTAGAGGCGGGAGAGAGACCCAGTACTTC CASSELRGGRETQYF
NA TRBJ1-2 TRBV11-3 NA TGTGCCAGCAGCCCATGGGACTCGCGGGGCTATGGCTACACCTTC CASSPWDSRGYGYTF
few TRBJ1-3 TRBV7-2 TRBD1 TGTGCCAGCAGCTTAGCAAGCGTCGGACAGGGGATCAGAAACACCATATATTTT CASSLASVGQGIRNTIYF
few TRBJ2-2 TRBV5-1 TRBD1 TGCGCCAGCAGCCTCCCCGGGACAGGGTACAGAGACACCGGGGAGCTGTTTTTT CASSLPGTGYRDTGELFF
few TRBJ1-1 TRBV5-1 TRBD1 TGCGCCAGCAGCCATGGGACAGTGAACACTGAAGCTTTCTTT CASSHGTVNTEAFF
NA TRBJ2-7 TRBV30 NA TGTGCCTGGAGATTCGGGGGTAGCTACGAGCAGTACTTC CAWRFGGSYEQYF
NA TRBJ2-7 TRBV19 NA TGTGCCAGTAGTATATCTCAACAGGGTCTCGAGCAGTACTTC CASSISQQGLEQYF
NA TRBJ1-1 TRBV27 TRBD1 TGTGCCAGCAGTTATGGGGACAGGGCTGAAGCTTTCTTT CASSYGDRAEAFF
NA TRBJ1-3 TRBV2 NA TGTGCCAGCAGTCGAAAGCCTGGAAACACCATATATTTT CASSRKPGNTIYF
NA TRBJ2-2 TRBV13 NA TGTGCCAGCAGCTTATCGAGCCCCGGTACCGGGGAGCTGTTTTTT CASSLSSPGTGELFF
NA TRBJ1-1 TRBV6-1 NA TGTGCCAGCAGTTGGGCGACAGGAGAGAACACTGAAGCTTTCTTT CASSWATGENTEAFF
once TRBJ1-2 TRBV28 TRBD1 TGTGCCAGCAGTGTGACAGGGGATATCTATGGCTACACCTTC CASSVTGDIYGYTF
NA TRBJ2-7 TRBV29-1 TRBD1 TGCAGCGGGGGGGACAGGATGAGCTCCTACGAGCAGTACTTC CSGGDRMSSYEQYF
few TRBJ1-4 TRBV10-3 NA TGTGCCATCAGATCCGCAGGGGCCAATGAAAAACTGTTTTTT CAIRSAGANEKLFF
once TRBJ1-1 TRBV5-6 NA TGTGCCAGCAGTTATACGACATACGGGGTTACTGAAGCTTTCTTT CASSYTTYGVTEAFF
few TRBJ1-1 TRBV30 NA TGTGCCTGGAACGGAGATCTGAACACTGAAGCTTTCTTT CAWNGDLNTEAFF
NA TRBJ2-1 TRBV9 TRBD2 TGTGCCAGCAGCGGAGCGGGGTTCTCCTACAATGAGCAGTTCTTC CASSGAGFSYNEQFF
NA TRBJ1-2 TRBV5-4 TRBD1 TGTGCCAGCAGCTCGGACAGGGGTGAAGGTGGCTACACCTTC CASSSDRGEGGYTF
NA TRBJ1-5 TRBV7-3 NA TGTGCCAGCAGCTTAAAGGGAGGGCAACCCCAGCATTTT CASSLKGGQPQHF
NA TRBJ1-4 TRBV9 NA TGTGCCAGCAGCGTCAGGGGAAATGAAAAACTGTTTTTT CASSVRGNEKLFF
NA TRBJ1-5 TRBV5-1 NA TGCGCCAGCAGCTTGGCTCCCGTGAGCAATCAGCCCCAGCATTTT CASSLAPVSNQPQHF
NA TRBJ2-4 TRBV4-3 NA TGCGCCAGCAGCCGGGGCAGACTAGCCAAAAACATTCAGTACTTC CASSRGRLAKNIQYF
NA TRBJ1-3 TRBV19 NA TGTGCCAGTAGTACCCTAGGCGACTCTGGAAACACCATATATTTT CASSTLGDSGNTIYF
once TRBJ1-1 TRBV5-4 NA TGTGCCAGCAGCTCTCAACAGGGGAACACTGAAGCTTTCTTT CASSSQQGNTEAFF
NA TRBJ2-7 TRBV6-1 TRBD1 TGTGCCAGTTTAAGACAGGGCTCCTACGAGCAGTACTTC CASLRQGSYEQYF
NA TRBJ2-2 TRBV4-3 NA TGCGCCAGCAGCCAAGGTGGGCAGATCAACACCGGGGAGCTGTTTTTT CASSQGGQINTGELFF
NA TRBJ2-2 TRBV29-1 NA TGCAGCGTTGGGCAGAACACCGGGGAGCTGTTTTTT CSVGQNTGELFF
NA TRBJ1-5 TRBV12-5 NA TGTGCTAGTGGTTTGGATTCGGGGGGTTTCGCAAGGAGCAATCAGCCCCAGCATTTT CASGLDSGGFARSNQPQHF
NA TRBJ1-3 TRBV30 TRBD1 TGTGCCTGTACCGACAGGGGGACAGACACCATATATTTT CACTDRGTDTIYF
NA TRBJ1-1 TRBV14 NA TGTGCCAGCAGCCAACGGCGGGATATCGGAGCTTTCTTT CASSQRRDIGAFF
NA TRBJ1-1 TRBV19 NA TGTGCCAGTAGTATGATGCAGTACACTGAAGCTTTCTTT CASSMMQYTEAFF
NA TRBJ1-5 TRBV19 TRBD1 TGTGCCGCCAGGGGGACGGGCAATCAGCCCCAGCATTTT CAARGTGNQPQHF